This T cell receptor beta chain was documented in a study of shared clonotypes between healthy human individuals. Per the germline V gene, CDR1 is SQVTM and CDR2 is ANQGSEA. Germline trimming cut 3 bases from V and 7 bases from J; bases unmatched to any gene: 5. This CDR3 has 15 amino acids. TCRdb's copy holds only in-frame clones and misses some; the assay was immunoSEQ multiplex PCR. The table includes about 1.1 million clones, 60% to 80% detected once. Sequencing was performed on memory CD4+ T cells from PBMCs. Subset indicated: CD45RA-negative fraction. This receptor was obtained from a man younger than 35 in good health. Some clones in this sample may be carry-over from other donors' samples. The chain uses TRBV29-1 and TRBJ2-1; 14 bases agree with TRBD2. CDR3 nucleotides: TGCAGCGTTGACGGGACTAGCGGGAGTCGTAATGAGCAGTTCTTC. It codes for CSVDGTSGSRNEQFF.